The entry below describes one T cell receptor (beta chain). The antigen remains undetermined. The data stem from a study of cytomegalovirus exposure and HLA in healthy donors. Per the germline V gene, CDR1 is KGHSH and CDR2 is LQKENI. The germline V and J ends were trimmed by 0 bases and 1 base, with 6 bases remaining between them. The CDR3 is 14 residues long. General observations from the study: Most sequenced TCRs were rare (though some public TCRs occurred in many donors). The authors enumerated roughly 180 TCR beta chains as linked to cytomegalovirus.

The table came from immunoSEQ multiplex PCR; TCRdb's copy has only in-frame clones and leaves some out. The sample has under 75,000 clones; about 95% are singletons. Source material: PBMCs. The receptor comes from a woman aged 18-29 years in good health and CMV-seropositive. This rearrangement joins TRBV18 to TRBJ2-5; no definite D call. CDR3 nucleotide sequence: TGTGCCAGCTCACCACCGGCAAGCCAAGAGACCCAGTACTTC. Its translation is CASSPPASQETQYF.